The T cell receptor beta chain under discussion was sequenced for a study of blood T cell repertoires in COVID-19. Turning to the study itself: COVID-19 samples collected from the United States, Italy and Spain covered acute and convalescent phases. Sources were T cells, B-cell-depleted T cells, or PBMCs; the material itself was cDNA or gDNA.

One Seattle source followed patients from active infection through their disease course. Trimming left V 4 bases short and J 4 bases short, with 17 bases between. The CDR3 covers 16 residues. CDR1 and CDR2 (germline): MNHEY, SVGAGI. In the study's own analysis: Amplifying reference gene primers gave estimates of nucleated cell counts. Profiling relied on immunoSEQ multiplex PCR, and the TCRdb table lists in-frame clones only, not all of them. D and trimming were read from the DNA, whereas the V and J calls and clone size are those reported in that table. The data contain about 130,000 clones, more than 85% of them singletons.

Material: peripheral blood. The receptor was derived from a man between 60 and 75 years old with COVID-19, enrolled during active disease. The genes are TRBV6-5 and TRBJ2-1; weak D call: TRBD2 (6 bases). As DNA, the CDR3 is TGTGCCAGCAGTTCACTAGCCGATTCAGGTTACAATGAGCAGTTCTTC. This encodes CASSSLADSGYNEQFF.